Below are 8 T cell receptor beta chains sequenced from a single sample in a study of PD-1 blockade in classical Hodgkin lymphoma. Using immunoSEQ multiplex PCR, the repertoire was profiled, and TCRdb retains in-frame clones only, with some absent. The sample contains 15,000 to 20,000 clones, less than 90% of which appear only once. Time point described: cycle 4 day 1 (C4D1), after around six weeks of nivolumab. Each patient relapsed following autologous stem cell transplantation, and prior brentuximab vedotin exposure differed. Investigators isolated CD4+ T cells from thawed PBMCs through magnetic negative selection. This specimen consisted of CD4+ T cells from blood, obtained before the fourth cycle of nivolumab. Receptor source: a human donor with classical Hodgkin lymphoma.

The rearrangement joins TRBV2 to TRBJ2-7; D gene uncertain. The length of the CDR3 is 12 residues. Germline V gene lookup returns CDR1 SNHLY and CDR2 FYNNEI. Deletions cut 5 bases from V and 3 bases from J, with 8 bases between. The CDR3 DNA sequence: TGTGCCAGCAGTAAGGACGACTACGAGCAGTACTTC. Translation gives CASSKDDYEQYF.

V and J are TRBV29-1 and TRBJ2-1, with 13 bases identical to TRBD2. The CDR3 runs to 15 residues. CDR1 is SQVTM and CDR2 is ANQGSEA in the germline V gene. Trimming at V came to 3 bases and at J to 7 bases, leaving 6 bases not matched to a gene. The CDR3 protein is CSVEQLAGGWNEQFF. For the CDR3, the DNA is TGCAGCGTTGAGCAACTAGCGGGAGGGTGGAATGAGCAGTTCTTC.

V usage is TRBV6-1 and J usage is TRBJ1-2; no clear D gene. The CDR3 sequence is 11 residues long. Germline loops: CDR1 MNHNS, CDR2 SASEGT. V lost 3 bases and J 4 bases, leaving 3 bases between the germline ends. The CDR3 sequence is CASSEVYGYTF. CDR3 in DNA: TGTGCCAGCAGTGAGGTCTATGGCTACACCTTC.

V is TRBV6-1 and J is TRBJ2-1, with D hard to call. V was cut by 1 base and J by 2 bases, with 12 bases left in between. The germline V gene has CDR1 MNHNS and CDR2 SASEGT. The CDR3 runs to 16 residues. CDR3 in DNA: TGTGCCAGCAGTGAAGGGTTCTCGGCCCCCTACAATGAGCAGTTCTTC. Its protein product is CASSEGFSAPYNEQFF.

The chain links TRBV6-6 to TRBJ1-5; no clear D. Trimming took off 6 bases at V and 1 base at J, with 13 bases between the two ends. CDR3 length: 15 residues. CDR1 is MNHNY, CDR2 SVGAGI, per germline (reference sequence). The CDR3 here is CASSLSSGSNQPQHF. CDR3 nucleotides: TGTGCCAGCAGCCTCTCCTCCGGGAGCAATCAGCCCCAGCATTTT.

This chain links TRBV27 with TRBJ1-2; tentative D call: TRBD1 (5 bases). CDR3 length equals 15 residues. Looked up from germline, CDR1 is MNHEY and CDR2 is SMNVEV (reference sequence). Deletions cut 3 bases from V and 4 bases from J, with 15 bases between. The CDR3 nucleotides read TGTGCCAGCAGTTTTTCCCGAGGGGTTAGCTATGGCTACACCTTC. Amino acid sequence: CASSFSRGVSYGYTF.

The chain combines TRBV28 with TRBJ2-1; a weak D match, TRBD2 (5 bases). Germline loops: CDR1 MDHEN, CDR2 SYDVKM. The CDR3 length is 14 residues. V was shortened by 7 bases and J by 1 base, with 11 bases between the two germline ends. The CDR3 protein is CASIGIQSYNEQFF. Here the CDR3 DNA reads TGTGCCAGCATCGGGATACAGTCCTACAATGAGCAGTTCTTC.

V is TRBV6-6 and J is TRBJ1-1; 11 bases agree with TRBD1. V was clipped by 7 bases and J by 2 bases; unmatched bases: 9. The CDR3 is 16 amino acids. In germline, CDR1 is MNHNY, CDR2 SVGAGI (reference sequence). Here the CDR3 DNA reads TGTGCCAGCATCAGCCGGGACAGGGGGGTAAACACTGAAGCTTTCTTT. Amino acids: CASISRDRGVNTEAFF.